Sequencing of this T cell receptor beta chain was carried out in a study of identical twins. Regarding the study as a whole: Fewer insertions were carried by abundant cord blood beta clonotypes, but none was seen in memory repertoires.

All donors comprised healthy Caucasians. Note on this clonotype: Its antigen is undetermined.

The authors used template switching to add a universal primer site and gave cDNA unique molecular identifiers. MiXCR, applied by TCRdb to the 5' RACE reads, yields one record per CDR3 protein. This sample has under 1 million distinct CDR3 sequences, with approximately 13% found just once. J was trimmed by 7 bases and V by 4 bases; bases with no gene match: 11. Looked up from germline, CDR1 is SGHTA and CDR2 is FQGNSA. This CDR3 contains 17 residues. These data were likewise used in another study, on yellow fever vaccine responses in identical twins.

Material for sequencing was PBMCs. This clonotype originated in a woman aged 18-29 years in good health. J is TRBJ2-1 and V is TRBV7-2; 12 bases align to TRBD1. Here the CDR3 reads CASSSGGWGQGANEQFF. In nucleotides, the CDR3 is TGTGCCAGCAGCTCCGGGGGGTGGGGACAGGGGGCGAATGAGCAGTTCTTC. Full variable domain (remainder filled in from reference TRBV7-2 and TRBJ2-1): GAGVSQSPSNKVTEKGKDVELRCDPISGHTALYWYRQSLGQGLEFLIYFQGNSAPDKSGLPSDRFSAERTGGSVSTLTIQRTQQEDSAVYLCASSSGGWGQGANEQFFGPGTRLTVL.